One T cell receptor beta chain is described in this entry. Its antigen is undetermined. The entry originates in a study of T cells in Graves' hyperthyroidism and ophthalmopathy. Regarding the study as a whole: Most thyroid-expanded clonotypes above 0.001 were also found in blood.

Authors of the study amplified TCR beta CDR3 regions from RNA transcripts. Carried out on the TCR CDR3, a first-round RT-PCR used the HTBI primer set. Using its own MiXCR run on the multiplex PCR reads, TCRdb lists one record per CDR3 protein. The sample holds 450,000 to 700,000 distinct CDR3 sequences, 40% to 55% seen once. The study excluded patients with uncontrolled infection, other autoimmune disease, pregnancy or lactation. CDR1 and CDR2 from the germline V gene are SGHTA and FQGNSA. This CDR3 region has 15 residues. V dropped 3 bases and J dropped 4 bases, with 15 bases sitting between them. Sequencing was done on a sample of peripheral blood or thyroid tissue (not recorded which). This receptor was identified in an adult woman with Graves' disease, either hyperthyroidism or ophthalmopathy (not recorded which). This chain uses TRBV7-2 with TRBJ2-5; D gene unclear. CDR3 sequence: CASSLLASRGETQYF. The CDR3 DNA sequence: TGTGCCAGCAGCTTGTTGGCTTCTAGAGGAGAGACCCAGTACTTC.